This TCR beta chain was captured in a study of blood T cells in healthy people across ages. The CDR3 sequence is 14 residues long. Between the trimmed V and J ends, which lost 4 bases and 5 bases, there was a span of 17 bases. Germline-derived CDR1 and CDR2 are SQVTM and ANQGSEA. Through a sample-barcoded 5' primer and a J-beta primer mix, a second PCR was run for roughly 6 to 11 cycles. Each CDR3 protein is one row after TCRdb ran MiXCR on the 5' RACE reads. The sample holds just over 1 million distinct CDR3 sequences; 40% to 45% are singletons and the top ten take 15% to 20%. The V call is TRBV29-1, the J call TRBJ1-1, with a possible D match to TRBD1 (5 bases). The receptor comes from a woman in her sixties in good health. The sequenced sample consisted of blood. For the CDR3, the DNA is TGCAGCGTTGGAGGCAGGGTAATGGAGACTGAAGCTTTCTTT. Its translation: CSVGGRVMETEAFF.